This record concerns one TCR beta chain sequence. No antigen is known for it. The repertoire was sequenced with immunoSEQ multiplex PCR; TCRdb's copy has only in-frame clones and lacks some. The sample includes 60,000 to 80,000 clones, roughly 80% of them seen just once. The source of the sample is a study of OX40 agonist ivuxolimab in advanced cancers. Study at large: The patients' treatment was ivuxolimab, an agonistic anti-OX40 (CD134) antibody.

General observations from the study: The study found that CD8+ T cells averaged more expanded clones than CD4+.

There are 14 residues in the CDR3. After removal of 5 bases from V and 4 bases from J, the junction contained 6 bases not matched to a gene. Germline V gives CDR1 SGHTA, CDR2 FQGTGA. V usage is TRBV7-3 and J usage is TRBJ2-7, with TRBD1 matching 9 bases. The sample was CD4+ or CD8+ T cells sorted from blood, taken in a trial of the OX40 agonist ivuxolimab. The receptor was isolated from an adult with an advanced solid tumor such as melanoma, head and neck, liver or kidney cancer. CDR3 DNA sequence: TGTGCCAGCAGCCCGGACAGGGGATCTTACGAGCAGTACTTC. Its protein is CASSPDRGSYEQYF.